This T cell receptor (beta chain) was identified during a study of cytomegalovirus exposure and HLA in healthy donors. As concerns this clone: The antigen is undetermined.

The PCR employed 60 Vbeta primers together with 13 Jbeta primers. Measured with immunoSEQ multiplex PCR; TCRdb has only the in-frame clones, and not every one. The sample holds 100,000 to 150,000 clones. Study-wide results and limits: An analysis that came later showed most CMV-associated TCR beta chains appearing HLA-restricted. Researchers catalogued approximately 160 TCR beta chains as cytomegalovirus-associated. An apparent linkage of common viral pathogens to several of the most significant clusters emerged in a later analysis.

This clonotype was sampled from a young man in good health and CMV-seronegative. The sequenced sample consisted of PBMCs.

This chain's CDR3 is CASSFGGEVQQYF. The DNA of the CDR3 is TGTGCCAGCAGCTTCGGGGGGGAGGTTCAGCAGTACTTC. This chain links TRBV11-2 with TRBJ2-7; 8 bases fit TRBD2. V lost 3 bases, J lost 8 bases, and 6 bases stayed unmatched. This CDR3 has 13 amino acids. Germline CDR1 reads SGHAT; CDR2 reads FQNNGV.